Listed here are 29 T cell receptor beta chains from one sample, sequenced in a study of blood T cell repertoires in COVID-19. Sequenced by immunoSEQ multiplex PCR; TCRdb stores in-frame clones only, minus some. This table has roughly 150,000 clones, roughly 88% appearing once. Sequencing input: peripheral blood. These receptors came from a young man with COVID-19, enrolled during active disease.

Here the CDR3 reads CASSSWDYEAFF. DNA of the CDR3: TGTGCCAGCAGCTCCTGGGACTATGAAGCTTTCTTT. The chain carries TRBV7-9 and TRBJ1-1, with D perhaps matching TRBD1 (5 bases). This CDR3 comprises 12 residues. CDR1 is SEHNR and CDR2 is FQNEAQ in the germline V gene (reference sequence). Deletions cut 4 bases from V and 7 bases from J, with 10 bases between.

The chain links TRBV7-6 to TRBJ2-1, with unresolved D. Germline CDR1 reads SGHVS; CDR2 reads FNYEAQ. The ends were cut back, 5 bases at V and 4 bases at J, with 9 bases in the middle. The CDR3 extends over 13 amino acids. The CDR3 region has the DNA TGTGCCAGCAGCCCTACAGAATACAATGAGCAGTTCTTC. This codes for CASSPTEYNEQFF.

This clone occurred once. The CDR3 loop reads CATSDRGQGTYEQYF. The CDR3 bases are TGTGCCACCAGTGATAGGGGACAGGGAACCTACGAGCAGTACTTC. The gene calls are TRBV24-1 and TRBJ2-7, with 9 bases lining up with TRBD1. The CDR3 is 15 amino acids. Germline CDR1 KGHDR, CDR2 SFDVKD. J was trimmed by 2 bases and V by 3 bases; bases with no gene match: 4.

The chain joins TRBV28 to TRBJ2-1; 10 bases match TRBD1. Germline CDR1 reads MDHEN; CDR2 reads SYDVKM. CDR3 size: 14 residues. Trimming at V came to 3 bases and at J to 6 bases, leaving 2 bases not matched to a gene. CDR3 region: CASSLGTGANEQFF. CDR3 coding DNA: TGTGCCAGCAGTTTGGGGACAGGGGCCAATGAGCAGTTCTTC.

The rearrangement links TRBV2 to TRBJ1-4, with 7 bases identical to TRBD1. This CDR3 contains 15 residues. J was trimmed by 0 bases and V by 7 bases; bases with no gene match: 5. Per germline, CDR1 SNHLY and CDR2 FYNNEI. The CDR3 sequence: CASKGQVATNEKLFF. The CDR3 nucleotides are TGTGCCAGCAAAGGACAGGTTGCAACTAATGAAAAACTGTTTTTT. The full variable domain, its missing parts supplied by reference TRBV2 and TRBJ1-4, is EPEVTQTPSHQVTQMGQEVILRCVPISNHLYFYWYRQILGQKVEFLVSFYNNEISEKSEIFDDQFSVERPDGSNFTLKIRSTKLEDSAMYFCASKGQVATNEKLFFGSGTQLSVL.

The genes are TRBV5-8 and TRBJ2-1; 9 nucleotides align to TRBD2. The germline V gene has CDR1 SGHTS and CDR2 YDEGEE. V lost 1 base and J lost 9; bases outside the gene matches: 20. The CDR3 loop spans 19 amino acids. This CDR3 reads CASSLRLAAKFLPDTEQFF. CDR3 bases: TGTGCCAGCAGCTTGAGACTAGCGGCGAAGTTTCTACCTGACACTGAGCAGTTCTTC.

This clone was recorded only once. This chain connects TRBV7-2 to TRBJ2-1; D perhaps matches TRBD2 (6 bases). Germline V gene lookup returns CDR1 SGHTA and CDR2 FQGNSA. The V and J ends lost 5 bases and 8 bases respectively, with 16 bases between them. The CDR3 extends over 14 amino acids. As DNA, the CDR3 is TGTGCCAGCAGCACAAATTACGGGGAGGATGAGCAGTTCTTC. Protein sequence: CASSTNYGEDEQFF.

The genes are TRBV28 and TRBJ2-7; weak D call: TRBD2 (5 bases). The CDR3 is 11 amino acids. Germline V gene lookup returns CDR1 MDHEN and CDR2 SYDVKM. V was cut by 5 bases and J by 7 bases, with 9 bases left in between. This CDR3 is CASSLPGEQYF. CDR3 sequence (DNA): TGTGCCAGCAGTCTCCCGGGGGAGCAGTACTTC.

To note about this clone: The same CDR3 can be traced to other DNA sequences in this sample. The J gene is TRBJ2-7, the V gene TRBV18, with 8 bases that match TRBD2. The CDR3 has 15 residues. Germline V gives CDR1 KGHSH, CDR2 LQKENI. J lost 0 bases, V lost 3 bases, and 4 bases had no gene match. Here the CDR3 reads CASSPSGRHSYEQYF. DNA of the CDR3: TGTGCCAGCTCACCCAGCGGGAGACACTCCTACGAGCAGTACTTC.

Remarks on this clone: Germline is not matched at one junction end, which may reflect a read error. The chain couples TRBV15 to TRBJ1-4; D not resolved. This CDR3 is 16 amino acids long. Germline CDR1 is LNHNV and CDR2 is YYDKDF (reference sequence). The CDR3 loop is CATSRPSGGLEEKLLF. The CDR3 region has the DNA TGTGCCACCAGCCGACCCAGTGGAGGGTTGGAAGAAAAACTGCTTTTT.

The chain uses TRBV18 and TRBJ1-1; a possible D gene is TRBD1 (6 bases). V lost 3 bases to trimming and J lost 1 base, with 12 bases between them. The germline CDR1 and CDR2 sequences are KGHSH and LQKENI. The length of the CDR3 is 15 residues. Written as DNA, the CDR3 is TGTGCCAGCTCACCCGGGACAAGTGAGAACACTGAAGCTTTCTTT. Its translation is CASSPGTSENTEAFF.

The rearrangement joins TRBV6-5 to TRBJ1-5; possible D gene TRBD1, 6 bases. This CDR3 has 15 residues. Germline V gene data show CDR1 as MNHEY and CDR2 as SVGAGI. V was trimmed by 2 bases and J by 2 bases, leaving 10 bases between them. CDR3 nucleotide sequence: TGTGCCAGCAGTTACGACTGGACAGGCAATCAGCCCCAGCATTTT. It specifies CASSYDWTGNQPQHF.

The chain is built from TRBV19 and TRBJ2-1; no definite D call. Germline CDR1 and CDR2: LNHDA and SQIVND (reference sequence). Trimming shortened V by 3 bases and J by 4 bases, and 7 bases separated the two germline ends. The CDR3 is 13 residues long. CDR3 region: CASSITRYNEQFF. The CDR3 bases are TGTGCCAGTAGTATCACTCGTTACAATGAGCAGTTCTTC.

The V call is TRBV6-5, the J call TRBJ1-1, with 9 bases aligning to TRBD1. The CDR3 spans 15 residues. Germline trimming cut 6 bases from V and 5 bases from J; bases unmatched to any gene: 10. Germline V gene lookup returns CDR1 MNHEY and CDR2 SVGAGI. The CDR3, as DNA: TGTGCCAGCAGCCGGACAGGGGCAGAGGAAACTGAAGCTTTCTTT. Protein: CASSRTGAEETEAFF.

This chain links TRBV7-9 with TRBJ2-7; TRBD1 matches at 9 bases. V shed 1 base, J shed 2 bases, and the junction held 6 bases outside the gene matches. Germline CDR1 and CDR2: SEHNR and FQNEAQ (reference sequence). This CDR3 is built from 16 residues. The CDR3 DNA follows: TGTGCCAGCAGCTTAGATAGGACAGGGGTAACCTACGAGCAGTACTTC. This sequence encodes CASSLDRTGVTYEQYF.

The gene calls are TRBV19 and TRBJ2-7; TRBD2 might be the D (6 bases). Trimming pared 3 bases from V and 1 base from J, leaving 13 bases between. The CDR3 totals 15 residues. Germline loops: CDR1 LNHDA, CDR2 SQIVND (reference sequence). The CDR3 DNA is TGTGCCAGTAGTATTGTAGCGGAAATATCCTACGAGCAGTACTTC. Translated: CASSIVAEISYEQYF.

The chain employs TRBV11-2 and TRBJ1-5; perhaps TRBD1 as D (5 bases). The CDR3 runs to 15 residues. V was trimmed by 6 bases and J by 4 bases, leaving 16 bases between them. The germline CDR1 and CDR2 sequences are SGHAT and FQNNGV. The CDR3 reads CASSLDAGLNQPQHF. The CDR3 DNA reads as TGTGCCAGCAGTTTGGACGCAGGGCTAAATCAGCCCCAGCATTTT.

J is TRBJ1-5 and V is TRBV6-5, with TRBD1 matching over 8 bases. After removal of 7 bases from V and 4 bases from J, the junction contained 9 bases not matched to a gene. Germline assignment: CDR1 MNHEY and CDR2 SVGAGI. The length of the CDR3 is 15 residues. The CDR3 is CASTGTGRSNQPQHF. The CDR3 nucleotides read TGTGCCAGCACTGGGACAGGAAGATCAAATCAGCCCCAGCATTTT.

V and J are TRBV28 and TRBJ2-4; 8 bases fit TRBD1. Unmatched junction bases numbered 8, after V lost 9 bases and J lost 7 bases. This CDR3 is built from 13 residues. The germline CDR1 and CDR2 sequences are MDHEN and SYDVKM. The CDR3 loop is CASHPGGTNIQYF. In nucleotides, the CDR3 is TGTGCCAGTCATCCAGGGGGCACGAACATTCAGTACTTC.

The table lists this clone with a count of one. One end of the junction varies from germline; a read error may be responsible. The chain links TRBV6-1 to TRBJ1-4, with 11 nucleotides matching TRBD1. The CDR3 covers 15 residues. CDR1 and CDR2 (germline): MNHNS, SASEGT. The CDR3 region has the DNA TGTGCCAGCAGTGAACGGGACAGGGGGGACGAAAAACTGCTTTTT. It is translated as CASSERDRGDEKLLF.

This clone was detected only a few times. The chain employs TRBV5-1 and TRBJ2-7; a possible D gene is TRBD1 (5 bases). V dropped 1 base and J dropped 0 bases, with 8 bases sitting between them. Germline assignment: CDR1 SGHRS and CDR2 YFSETQ. The CDR3 sequence is 14 residues long. The CDR3 DNA reads TGCGCCAGCAGCTTGTATGACAGCTCCTACGAGCAGTACTTC. Its translation: CASSLYDSSYEQYF.

The V gene is TRBV9, the J gene TRBJ2-3; TRBD2 matches at 8 bases. CDR3 length: 17 residues. Germline-derived CDR1 and CDR2 are SGDLS and YYNGEE. V lost 3 bases, J lost 0 bases, and 9 bases stayed unmatched. Here the CDR3 DNA reads TGTGCCAGCAGCGATTTCTCAGCGGGGGTTAGCACAGATACGCAGTATTTT. Its translation: CASSDFSAGVSTDTQYF.

The chain combines TRBV9 with TRBJ2-7, with D possibly matching TRBD2 (6 bases). Trimming stripped 4 bases from V and 5 bases from J, with 16 bases between. The CDR3 totals 14 residues. Germline V gene sequence: CDR1 SGDLS, CDR2 YYNGEE. This CDR3 reads CASSPDGTLNEQYF. The CDR3 DNA is TGTGCCAGCAGCCCGGATGGGACTCTCAACGAGCAGTACTTC.

CDR3 nucleotides: TGTGCCACCAGCAGAGTTGGGAGGACTGAAGCTTTCTTT. Residues: CATSRVGRTEAFF. This sequence joins TRBV15 and TRBJ1-1; D ambiguous. The germline CDR1 and CDR2 sequences are LNHNV and YYDKDF (reference sequence). Trimming left V 1 base short and J 5 bases short, with 8 bases between. This CDR3 is built from 13 residues.

The V gene is TRBV6-1, the J gene TRBJ1-2; D is unclear. The CDR3 sequence is 15 residues long. V was pared by 2 bases and J by 3 bases, with 13 bases between. Germline CDR1 reads MNHNS; CDR2 reads SASEGT. This CDR3 reads CASSENFFPYYGYTF. Written as DNA, the CDR3 is TGTGCCAGCAGTGAAAACTTTTTCCCCTACTATGGCTACACCTTC.

CDR3 in DNA: TGTGCCAGCAGTCGAAACCGGGACAGGGTATACAATGAGCAGTTCTTC. Translating gives CASSRNRDRVYNEQFF. The J gene is TRBJ2-1, the V gene TRBV6-6; 9 nucleotides agree with TRBD1. Germline V gene sequence: CDR1 MNHNY, CDR2 SVGAGI (reference sequence). Trimming took 5 bases from V and 4 from J; bases not matched to a gene: 9. The CDR3 contains 16 residues.

This chain links TRBV7-6 with TRBJ2-3; no clear D gene. The CDR3 length is 14 residues. Germline V lookup: CDR1 SGHVS, CDR2 FNYEAQ. Trimming shortened V by 1 base and J by 0 bases, and 5 bases separated the two germline ends. CDR3 in amino acids: CASSLGRSTDTQYF. CDR3 DNA: TGTGCCAGCAGCTTAGGGAGAAGCACAGATACGCAGTATTTT. The variable domain in full, completed from reference TRBV7-6 and TRBJ2-3, reads GAGVSQSPRYKVTKRGQDVALRCDPISGHVSLYWYRQALGQGPEFLTYFNYEAQQDKSGLPNDRFSAERPEGSISTLTIQRTEQRDSAMYRCASSLGRSTDTQYFGPGTRLTVL.

The chain uses TRBV6-5 and TRBJ1-3, with a weak D call TRBD1 (6 bases). V was trimmed by 5 bases and J by 0 bases, leaving 8 bases between them. This CDR3 is built from 14 residues. CDR1 is MNHEY and CDR2 is SVGAGI in the germline V gene. CDR3 in amino acids: CASSQGSSGNTIYF. CDR3 nucleotides: TGTGCCAGCAGTCAGGGGAGCTCTGGAAACACCATATATTTT.

The table lists this clone with a count of one. The gene calls are TRBV4-1 and TRBJ2-7; D is unclear. Germline CDR1 MGHRA, CDR2 YSYEKL. CDR3 size: 13 residues. The V end was cut by 3 bases, the J end by 0 bases, with 6 bases between. This CDR3 reads CASSHLSSYEQYF. The CDR3 DNA sequence: TGCGCCAGCAGCCACCTAAGCTCCTACGAGCAGTACTTC.